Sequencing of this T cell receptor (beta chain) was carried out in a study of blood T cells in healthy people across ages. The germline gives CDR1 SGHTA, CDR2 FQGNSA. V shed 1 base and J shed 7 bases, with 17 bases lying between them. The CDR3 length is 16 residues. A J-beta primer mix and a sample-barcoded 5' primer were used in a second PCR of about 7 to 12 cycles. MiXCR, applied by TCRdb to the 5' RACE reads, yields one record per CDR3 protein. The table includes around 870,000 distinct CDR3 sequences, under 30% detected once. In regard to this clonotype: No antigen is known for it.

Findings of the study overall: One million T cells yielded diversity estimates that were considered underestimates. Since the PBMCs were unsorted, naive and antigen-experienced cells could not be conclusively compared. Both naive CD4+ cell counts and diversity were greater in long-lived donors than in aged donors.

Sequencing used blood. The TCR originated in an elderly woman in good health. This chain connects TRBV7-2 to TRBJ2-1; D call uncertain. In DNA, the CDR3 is TGTGCCAGCAGCTTAGTAACGACTTTCGGTGGGAATGAGCAGTTCTTC. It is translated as CASSLVTTFGGNEQFF.